The source of this T cell receptor (beta chain) is a study of monozygotic twins with inflammatory bowel disease. Overall study findings and caveats: Reduced clonotype sharing with other individuals was observed in IBD patients relative to healthy twins, especially with disease activity.

Via template switching, UMIs carrying a 6-nucleotide sample barcode were introduced. TCRdb reprocessed the 5' RACE reads and stores each CDR3 protein as one record, lacking DNA. Its table lists around 150,000 distinct CDR3 sequences. With respect to this clonotype: The antigen remains unidentified.

The TCR originated in a human donor with ulcerative colitis or Crohn's disease, or a healthy co-twin of an affected twin (not recorded which). The sample comprised blood.

CDR3 region: CASSLALGLIDNEQFF. The chain links TRBV5-1 to TRBJ2-1; the D call of TRBD2 rests on TCRdb alone, since no DNA is present to check it. This CDR3 is 16 amino acids long. Germline V gene sequence: CDR1 SGHRS, CDR2 YFSETQ.